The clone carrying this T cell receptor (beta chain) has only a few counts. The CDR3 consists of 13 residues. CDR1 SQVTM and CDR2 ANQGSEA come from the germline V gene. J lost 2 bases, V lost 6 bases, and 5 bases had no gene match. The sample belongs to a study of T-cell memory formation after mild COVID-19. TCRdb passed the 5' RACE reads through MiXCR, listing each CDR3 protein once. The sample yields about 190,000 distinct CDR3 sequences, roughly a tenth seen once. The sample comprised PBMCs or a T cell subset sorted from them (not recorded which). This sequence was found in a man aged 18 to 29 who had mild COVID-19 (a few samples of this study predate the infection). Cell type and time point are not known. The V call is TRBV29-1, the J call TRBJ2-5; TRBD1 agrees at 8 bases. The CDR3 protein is CSVVGQVQETQYF. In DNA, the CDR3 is TGCAGCGTCGTGGGACAGGTACAAGAGACCCAGTACTTC.